A single T cell receptor beta chain is shown here with its context. The source of the sample is a study of control samples from healthy donors and cancer patients. TCRdb keeps only in-frame clones here, not all; method: immunoSEQ multiplex PCR. The sample holds about 160,000 clones, approximately 96% seen once. J gave up 9 bases and V 4 bases, and 6 bases lay outside the gene matches. Germline-derived CDR1 and CDR2 are ENHRY and SYGVKD. The CDR3 runs 13 residues. The rearrangement joins TRBV10-3 to TRBJ1-3, with 7 bases lining up with TRBD1. This TCR derives from a woman aged 40 to 50 in good health. The specimen sequenced was blood. The CDR3 DNA sequence: TGTGCCATCAGTGCGACTACAGGGGCCACCATATATTTT. This sequence encodes CAISATTGATIYF.